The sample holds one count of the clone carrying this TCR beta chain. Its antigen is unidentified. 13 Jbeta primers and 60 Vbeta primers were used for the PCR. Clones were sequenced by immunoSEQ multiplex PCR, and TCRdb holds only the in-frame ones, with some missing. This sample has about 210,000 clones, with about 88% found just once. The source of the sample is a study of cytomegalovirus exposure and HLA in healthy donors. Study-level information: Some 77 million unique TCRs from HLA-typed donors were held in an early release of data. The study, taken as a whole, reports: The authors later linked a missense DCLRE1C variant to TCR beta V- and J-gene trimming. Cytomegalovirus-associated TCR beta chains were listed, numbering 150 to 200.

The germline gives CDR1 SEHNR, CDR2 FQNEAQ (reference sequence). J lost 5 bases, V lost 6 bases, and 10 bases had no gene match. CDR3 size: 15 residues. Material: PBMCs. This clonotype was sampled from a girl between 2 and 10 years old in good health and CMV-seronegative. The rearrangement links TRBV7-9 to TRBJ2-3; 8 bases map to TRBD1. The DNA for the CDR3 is TGTGCCAGCAGAAGGGACAGGTCGAGTGGAGATACGCAGTATTTT. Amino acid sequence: CASRRDRSSGDTQYF.